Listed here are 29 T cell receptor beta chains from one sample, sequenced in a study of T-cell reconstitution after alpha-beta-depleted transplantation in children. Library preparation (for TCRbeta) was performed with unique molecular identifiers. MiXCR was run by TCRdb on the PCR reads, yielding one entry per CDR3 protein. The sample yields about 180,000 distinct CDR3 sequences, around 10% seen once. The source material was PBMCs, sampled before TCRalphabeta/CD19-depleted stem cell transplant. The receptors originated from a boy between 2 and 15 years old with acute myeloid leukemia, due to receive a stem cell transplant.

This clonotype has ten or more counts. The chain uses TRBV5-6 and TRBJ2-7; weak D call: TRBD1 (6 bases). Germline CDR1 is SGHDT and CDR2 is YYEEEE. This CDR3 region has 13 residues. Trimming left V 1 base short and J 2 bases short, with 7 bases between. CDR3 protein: CASSLYRAYEQYF. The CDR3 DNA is TGTGCCAGCAGCTTGTACAGGGCCTACGAGCAGTACTTC.

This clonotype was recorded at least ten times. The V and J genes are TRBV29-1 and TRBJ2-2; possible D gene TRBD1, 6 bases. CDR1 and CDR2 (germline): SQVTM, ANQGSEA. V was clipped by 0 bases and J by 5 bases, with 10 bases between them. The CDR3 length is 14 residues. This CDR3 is CSVEDPRGTGELFF. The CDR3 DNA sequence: TGCAGCGTTGAAGATCCGAGGGGGACCGGGGAGCTGTTTTTT.

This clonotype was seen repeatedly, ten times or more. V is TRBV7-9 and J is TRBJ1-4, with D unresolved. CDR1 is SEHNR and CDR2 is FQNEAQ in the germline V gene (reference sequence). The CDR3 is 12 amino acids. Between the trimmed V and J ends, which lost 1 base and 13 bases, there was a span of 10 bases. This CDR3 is CASSLEASGLFF. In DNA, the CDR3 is TGTGCCAGCAGCTTAGAGGCAAGCGGACTGTTTTTT.

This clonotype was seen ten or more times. CDR3 coding DNA: TGTGCCAGCAGCCCCGGGACTAGCGGGTACAATGAGCAGTTCTTC. Translation: CASSPGTSGYNEQFF. The chain has TRBV5-5 and TRBJ2-1; 12 bases fit TRBD2. The length of the CDR3 is 15 residues. Germline loops: CDR1 SGHKS, CDR2 YYEKEE (reference sequence). The junction had 3 bases not matched to a gene; V was cut back by 4 bases and J by 4 bases.

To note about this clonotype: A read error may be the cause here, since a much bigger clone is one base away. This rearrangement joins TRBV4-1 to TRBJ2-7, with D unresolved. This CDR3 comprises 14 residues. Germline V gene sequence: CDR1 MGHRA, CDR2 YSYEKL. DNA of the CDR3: TGCGCCAGCAGCCAAGACCCCGCGTACTACGAGCGGTACTTC. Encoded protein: CASSQDPAYYERYF.

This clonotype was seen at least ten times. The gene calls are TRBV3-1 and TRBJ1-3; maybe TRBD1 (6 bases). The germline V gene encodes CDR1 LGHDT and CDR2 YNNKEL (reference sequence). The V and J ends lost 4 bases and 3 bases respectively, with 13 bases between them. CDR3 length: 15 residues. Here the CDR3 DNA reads TGTGCCAGCAGCCGGCGGGGGCCTTTTGGAAACACCATATATTTT. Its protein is CASSRRGPFGNTIYF.

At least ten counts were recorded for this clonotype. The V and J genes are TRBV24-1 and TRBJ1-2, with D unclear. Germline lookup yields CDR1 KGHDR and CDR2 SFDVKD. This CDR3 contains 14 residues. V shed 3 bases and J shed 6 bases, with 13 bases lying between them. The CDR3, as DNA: TGTGCCACCAGTGATGCCCGACGGCCACATGGCTACACCTTC. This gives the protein CATSDARRPHGYTF.

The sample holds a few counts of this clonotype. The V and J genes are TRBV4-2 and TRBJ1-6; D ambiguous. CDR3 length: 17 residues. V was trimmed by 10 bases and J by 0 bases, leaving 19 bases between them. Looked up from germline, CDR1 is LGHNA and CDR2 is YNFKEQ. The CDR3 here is CAMSPGHRSSYNSPLHF. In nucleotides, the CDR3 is TGTGCCATGAGCCCCGGGCACCGGAGCTCCTATAATTCACCCCTCCACTTT.

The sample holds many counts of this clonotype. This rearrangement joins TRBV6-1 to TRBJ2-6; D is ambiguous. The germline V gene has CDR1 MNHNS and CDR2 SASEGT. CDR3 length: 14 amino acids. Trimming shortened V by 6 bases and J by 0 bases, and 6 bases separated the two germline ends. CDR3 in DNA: TGTGCCAGCAGCGAGGCCTCTGGGGCCAACGTCCTGACTTTC. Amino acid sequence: CASSEASGANVLTF.

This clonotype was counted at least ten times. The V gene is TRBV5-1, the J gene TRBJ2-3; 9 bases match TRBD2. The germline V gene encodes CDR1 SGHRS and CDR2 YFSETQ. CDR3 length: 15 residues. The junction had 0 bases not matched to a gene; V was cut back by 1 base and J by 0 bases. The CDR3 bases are TGCGCCAGCAGCTTGACTAGCGGGAGCACAGATACGCAGTATTTT. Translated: CASSLTSGSTDTQYF.

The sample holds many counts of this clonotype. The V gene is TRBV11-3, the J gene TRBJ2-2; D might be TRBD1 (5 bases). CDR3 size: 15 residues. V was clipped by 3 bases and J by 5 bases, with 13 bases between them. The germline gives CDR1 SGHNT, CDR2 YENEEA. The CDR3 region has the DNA TGTGCCAGCAGCTTTACGTGGGGCGCAACCGGGGAGCTGTTTTTT. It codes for CASSFTWGATGELFF.

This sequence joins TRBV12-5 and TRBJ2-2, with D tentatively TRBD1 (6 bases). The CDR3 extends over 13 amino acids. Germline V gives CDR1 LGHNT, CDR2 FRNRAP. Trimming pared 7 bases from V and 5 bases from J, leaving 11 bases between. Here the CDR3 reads CASAMGATGELFF. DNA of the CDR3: TGTGCTAGTGCCATGGGGGCTACCGGGGAGCTGTTTTTT.

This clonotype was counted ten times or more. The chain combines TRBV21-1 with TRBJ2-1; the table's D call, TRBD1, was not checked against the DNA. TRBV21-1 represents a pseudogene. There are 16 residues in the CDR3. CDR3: CASHRTDRGTCNEQFF. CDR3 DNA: TGTGCCAGCCATAGGACGGACAGGGGGACATGCAATGAGCAGTTCTTC.

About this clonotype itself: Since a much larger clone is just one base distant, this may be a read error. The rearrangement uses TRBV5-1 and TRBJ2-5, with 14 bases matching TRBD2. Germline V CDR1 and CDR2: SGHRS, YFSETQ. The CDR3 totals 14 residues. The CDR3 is CATRGLAGEETQHF. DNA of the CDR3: TGCGCCACCCGGGGACTAGCGGGGGAAGAGACCCAGCACTTC. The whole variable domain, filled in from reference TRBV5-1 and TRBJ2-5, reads KAGVTQTPRYLIKTRGQQVTLSCSPISGHRSVSWYQQTPGQGLQFLFEYFSETQRNKGNFPGRFSGRQFSNSRSEMNVSTLELGDSALYLCATRGLAGEETQHFGPGTRLLVL.

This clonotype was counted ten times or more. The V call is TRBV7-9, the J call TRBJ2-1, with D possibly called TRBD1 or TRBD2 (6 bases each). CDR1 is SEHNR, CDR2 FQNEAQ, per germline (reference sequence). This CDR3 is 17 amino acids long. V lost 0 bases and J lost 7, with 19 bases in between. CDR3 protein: CASSLAGAGTQRNEQFF. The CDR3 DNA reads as TGTGCCAGCAGCTTAGCGGGGGCGGGAACCCAGAGGAATGAGCAGTTCTTC.

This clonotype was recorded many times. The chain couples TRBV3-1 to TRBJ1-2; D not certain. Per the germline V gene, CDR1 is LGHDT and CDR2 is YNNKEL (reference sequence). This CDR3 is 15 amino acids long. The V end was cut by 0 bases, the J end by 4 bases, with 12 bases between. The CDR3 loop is CASSQESQALYGYTF. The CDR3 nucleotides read TGTGCCAGCAGCCAAGAATCCCAGGCGCTCTATGGCTACACCTTC.

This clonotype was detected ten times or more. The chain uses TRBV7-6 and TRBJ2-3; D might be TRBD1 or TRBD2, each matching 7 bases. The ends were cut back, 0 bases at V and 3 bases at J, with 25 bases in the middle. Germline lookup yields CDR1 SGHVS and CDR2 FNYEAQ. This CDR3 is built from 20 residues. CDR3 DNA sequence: TGTGCCAGCAGCTTAGCGGGACAGCGACTAAGCGGGAAAATTACAGATACGCAGTATTTT. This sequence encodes CASSLAGQRLSGKITDTQYF.

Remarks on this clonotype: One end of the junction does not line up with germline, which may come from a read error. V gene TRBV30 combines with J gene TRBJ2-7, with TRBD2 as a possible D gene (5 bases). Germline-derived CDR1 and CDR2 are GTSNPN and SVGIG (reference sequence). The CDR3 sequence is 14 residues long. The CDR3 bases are TGTGTCTGGAGTGTCCCCGGGTTAGGACTCGGGCAGTACTTC. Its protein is CVWSVPGLGLGQYF.

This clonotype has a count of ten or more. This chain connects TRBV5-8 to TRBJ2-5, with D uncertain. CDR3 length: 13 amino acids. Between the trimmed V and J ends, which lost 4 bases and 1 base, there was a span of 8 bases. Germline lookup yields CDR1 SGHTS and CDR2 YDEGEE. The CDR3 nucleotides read TGTGCCAGCAGCGCCCCGCCCCAAGAGACCCAGTACTTC. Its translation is CASSAPPQETQYF. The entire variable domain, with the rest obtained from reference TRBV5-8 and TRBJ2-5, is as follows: EAGVTQSPTHLIKTRGQQATLRCSPISGHTSVYWYQQALGLGLQFLLWYDEGEERNRGNFPPRFSGRQFPNYSSELNVNALELEDSALYLCASSAPPQETQYFGPGTRLLVL.

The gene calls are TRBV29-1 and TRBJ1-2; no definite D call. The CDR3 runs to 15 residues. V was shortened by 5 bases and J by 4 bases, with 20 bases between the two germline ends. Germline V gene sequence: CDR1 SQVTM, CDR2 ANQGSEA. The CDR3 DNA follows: TGCAGCGTTCCCGGCGGAGACCATGTGGGCTATGGCTACACCTTC. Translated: CSVPGGDHVGYGYTF.

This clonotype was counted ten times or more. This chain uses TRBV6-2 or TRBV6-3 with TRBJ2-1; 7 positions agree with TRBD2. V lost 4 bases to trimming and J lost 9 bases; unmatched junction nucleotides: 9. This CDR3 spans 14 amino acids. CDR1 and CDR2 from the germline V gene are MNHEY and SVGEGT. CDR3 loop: CASSWASGAREQFF. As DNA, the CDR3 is TGTGCCAGCAGTTGGGCTAGCGGAGCCCGTGAGCAGTTCTTC.

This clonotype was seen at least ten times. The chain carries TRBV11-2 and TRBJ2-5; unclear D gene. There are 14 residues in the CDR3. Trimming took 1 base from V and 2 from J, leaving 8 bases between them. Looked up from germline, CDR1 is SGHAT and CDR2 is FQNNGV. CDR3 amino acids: CASSLGPSQETQYF. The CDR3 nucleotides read TGTGCCAGCAGCTTAGGCCCCAGTCAAGAGACCCAGTACTTC. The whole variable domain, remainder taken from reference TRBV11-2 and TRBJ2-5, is EAGVAQSPRYKIIEKRQSVAFWCNPISGHATLYWYQQILGQGPKLLIQFQNNGVVDDSQLPKDRFSAERLKGVDSTLKIQPAKLEDSAVYLCASSLGPSQETQYFGPGTRLLVL.

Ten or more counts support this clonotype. This CDR3 is CSARGELAGSYNEQFF. The CDR3 nucleotides are TGCAGTGCTAGAGGGGAATTAGCGGGATCCTACAATGAGCAGTTCTTC. The J gene is TRBJ2-1, the V gene TRBV20-1; 8 nucleotides match TRBD2. Germline V gene data show CDR1 as DFQATT and CDR2 as SNEGSKA (reference sequence). This CDR3 has 16 residues. V trimming: 1 base; J trimming: 1 base; junction bases outside the gene matches: 6.

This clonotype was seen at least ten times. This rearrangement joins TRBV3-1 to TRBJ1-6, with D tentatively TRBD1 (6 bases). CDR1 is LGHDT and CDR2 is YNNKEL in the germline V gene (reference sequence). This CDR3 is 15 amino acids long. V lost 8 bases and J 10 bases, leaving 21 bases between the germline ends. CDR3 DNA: TGTGCCAGCGGCCTTACAGGGTCTTGGGAATCACCCCTCCACTTT. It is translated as CASGLTGSWESPLHF.

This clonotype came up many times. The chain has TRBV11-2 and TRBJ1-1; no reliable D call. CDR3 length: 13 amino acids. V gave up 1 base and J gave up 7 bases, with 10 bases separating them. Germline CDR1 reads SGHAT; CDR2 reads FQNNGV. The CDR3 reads CASSLGATLEAFF. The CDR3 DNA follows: TGTGCCAGCAGCTTAGGGGCCACGCTTGAAGCTTTCTTT.

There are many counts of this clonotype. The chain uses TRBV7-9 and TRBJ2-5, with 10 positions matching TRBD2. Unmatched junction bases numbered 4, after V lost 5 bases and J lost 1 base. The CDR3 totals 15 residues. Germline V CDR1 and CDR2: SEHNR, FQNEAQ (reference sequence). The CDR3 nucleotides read TGTGCCAGCAGCCCGGGACTAGCGTTCCAAGAGACCCAGTACTTC. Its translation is CASSPGLAFQETQYF.

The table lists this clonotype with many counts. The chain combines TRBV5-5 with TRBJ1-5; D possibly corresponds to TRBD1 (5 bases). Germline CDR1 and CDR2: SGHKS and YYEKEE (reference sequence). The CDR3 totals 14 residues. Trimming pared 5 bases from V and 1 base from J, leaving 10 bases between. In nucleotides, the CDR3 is TGTGCCAGCAGGCCGGGGCAAAGCAATCAGCCCCAGCATTTT. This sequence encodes CASRPGQSNQPQHF.

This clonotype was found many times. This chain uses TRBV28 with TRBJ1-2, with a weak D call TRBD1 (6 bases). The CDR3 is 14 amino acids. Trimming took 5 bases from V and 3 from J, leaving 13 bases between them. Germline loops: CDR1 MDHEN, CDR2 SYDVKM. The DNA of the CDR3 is TGTGCCAGCAGTGGGGGGCAGCATGACTATGGCTACACCTTC. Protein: CASSGGQHDYGYTF.

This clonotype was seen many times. The CDR3 is CASSIDRTSQPQHF. The DNA of the CDR3 is TGTGCCAGCAGTATAGACAGGACAAGTCAGCCCCAGCATTTT. This chain links TRBV12-3 or TRBV12-4 with TRBJ1-5, with D possibly being TRBD1 (6 bases). The CDR3 extends over 14 amino acids. The V and J ends lost 5 bases and 6 bases respectively, with 14 bases between them.